A single T cell receptor (beta chain) is shown here with its context. Which antigen it targets is not known. Base qualities are not at hand, and no much larger clone is one base apart. The record originates from a study of shared clonotypes between healthy human individuals (dated by TCRdb to the early 2020s). In the study overall: The cohort comprised a couple of women and a few men aged 18 to 49 years. To estimate repertoire size and how much clonotype sharing occurs between individuals, the study deeply sequenced the blood TCR repertoires of several healthy adults. For each donor, CD4 naive and CD4 memory were each run on three plates, CD8 naive on two plates, and CD8 memory on one plate. Libraries were prepared and TCR repertoires were sequenced by different laboratories using diverse techniques, in order to increase sequencing depth and limit assay-specific biases. Each donor's leukapheresis produced roughly between roughly 0.85 and 9.5 billion PBMCs. Overall results and qualifications from the work: Naive subsets generally had larger estimated clonotype richness than memory subsets. Across four donors, 5% to 6% of naive CD4, roughly 3.8% of naive CD8, 2.3% of memory CD4, and roughly 0.41% of memory CD8 clonotypes were shared. Pairwise subsampling led to the expectation that sequencing depth would affect the degree of clonotype sharing among donors. Because the study included only a small number of donors, the genetic and exposure-history diversity represented was limited. Sampling was limited to blood, and TCR repertoires in tissue likely differ from TCR repertoires in blood. Even with the large sequencing depth, rarefaction of the sorted-subset datasets indicated that sequencing was incomplete. Compared with non-shared clonotypes, clonotypes shared by all four sorted-subset donors had higher generation probabilities.

Using the deep immunoSEQ assay, multiplex PCR amplified TCR CDR3 regions from genomic DNA. Extracted genomic DNA from each cell subset was distributed evenly across all wells of several immunoSEQ 96-well plates, and each plate was treated as a replicate. For sorted subsets, each replicate PCR was loaded with approximately 200 ng genomic DNA, equivalent to 30,000 to 35,000 T cell genomes. The purified libraries were quantified using a Qubit 3.0 fluorometer, sized with a Bioanalyzer 2100, and then quantified again using the KAPA Library Quantification kit. Each immunoSEQ 96-well plate was sequenced on its own single-read 150-cycle Illumina NextSeq 550 flow cell. Per the source publication's procedure: The immunoSEQ output contained only junctional sequences without quality scores, so filtering could not match that applied to full-length reads. To assign V/J genes and CDR3, sequences were annotated using PyIR, a Python wrapper for IgBLAST v1.9, with IMGT germline references. Reads were removed for weak V/J assignments (E-value above 1e-6), missing CDR3, stop codons, out-of-frame junctions, or ambiguous translated residues. A V3J clonotype was defined by an identical inferred V gene, J gene, and CDR3 amino acid sequence. To compute the percentage overlap between repertoires, the number of shared unique clonotypes was divided by the size of the smaller repertoire. RTK rarefaction, the Chao1 estimator, and Recon v2.1 estimates of unobserved clonotypes were used to assess repertoire richness. For all TCRbeta clonotypes obtained by the gDNA method from a few donors, generation probabilities were computed with OLGA. Imported from immuneACCESS, the table was reduced by TCRdb to in-frame sequences with V and J called. These copies leave out some clones; in studies compared against another copy, an unresolved V gene accounts for under half, and the cause of the remainder is not known. V, J and clone size are taken as reported in that table, and D and trimming were inferred from the DNA itself. The sample records roughly 1,000,000 clones, around 78% of which are singletons. The top ten hold 0.5% to 0.65% of the sample.

V is pruned by 0 bases and J by 3 bases, leaving 10 bases of the junction without a gene match. Spanning cysteine to phenylalanine, the CDR3 consists of 17 amino acids. Only the CDR3 portion is preserved as DNA: 51 bases, with reading frame beginning at the first base. Per the germline V gene, LGHNA is the CDR1 and YSLEER is the CDR2. Donors were healthy HIV-negative adults with no recently reported acute infections or vaccinations. Every donor was a Caucasian adult residing in Nashville, Tennessee, USA. CD4+ T cells were enriched through magnetic negative selection, after which naive cells were positively selected on CD45RA and the remaining negative fraction served as the memory subset. After blood collection by leukapheresis, PBMCs were isolated using Ficoll-Histopaque density gradient centrifugation and then cryopreserved in the vapor phase of liquid nitrogen. Analytical flow cytometry was used to check the purity and quantity of each magnetically sorted T cell population. Each sorted fraction had its genomic DNA isolated and then quantified by UV absorbance on a Nanodrop 2000c.

The chain uses TRBV4-3 and TRBJ2-7; TRBD2 matches 8 bases in the middle. The sample was memory CD4+ T cells from PBMCs. According to the study, the label for this sample's cell subset or site signals: CD45RA-negative fraction. The origin of this receptor is a man aged 18 to 35 in good health. Some clones in this sample may be carry-over from other donors' samples. Here the CDR3 is given as CASSQESPRLAGYEQYF. The nucleotide sequence is given as TGCGCCAGCAGCCAAGAAAGTCCGCGGCTAGCGGGCTACGAGCAGTACTTC.